The T cell receptor (beta chain) described here comes from a study of cytomegalovirus exposure and HLA in healthy donors. Details on this clone: Its antigen remains unknown.

PCR used 60 Vbeta primers and 13 Jbeta primers. Profiling relied on immunoSEQ multiplex PCR, and the TCRdb table lists in-frame clones only, not all of them. This table has 150,000 to 200,000 clones, about three quarters appearing once. CDR3 size: 16 residues. With 0 bases removed from V and 1 base from J, the gap between germline ends came to 13 bases. Germline CDR1 GTSNPN, CDR2 SVGIG (reference sequence). Study conclusions and caveats: The study listed under 200 cytomegalovirus-associated TCR beta chains. In a later analysis, HLA-C alleles had the fewest associated TCRs, DRB1 alleles the most.

The rearrangement joins TRBV30 to TRBJ1-3; weak D call: TRBD1 (6 bases). The specimen sequenced was PBMCs. This TCR was recovered from a woman in her thirties or forties in good health and CMV-seronegative. This CDR3 reads CAWSVPGALSGNTIYF. CDR3 in DNA: TGTGCCTGGAGTGTACCAGGGGCACTTTCTGGAAACACCATATATTTT. Together with reference TRBV30 and TRBJ1-3, the CDR3 gives the full variable domain: SQTIHQWPATLVQPVGSPLSLECTVEGTSNPNLYWYRQAAGRGLQLLFYSVGIGQISSEVPQNLSASRPQDRQFILSSKKLLLSDSGFYLCAWSVPGALSGNTIYFGEGSWLTVV.